What follows describes a single T cell receptor beta chain. Its antigen is not identified. TCRdb processed the PCR reads anew with MiXCR; each CDR3 protein has one entry. The sample contains 20,000 to 25,000 distinct CDR3 sequences, around 57% of which appear only once. This record comes from a study of vaccination and CD4 T cells after COVID-19. Study-level background: Post-vaccine sample collection happened at a median of 72 days after dose two, ranging 14 to 241.

The V and J ends lost 1 base and 11 bases respectively, with 9 bases between them. The germline CDR1 and CDR2 sequences are SGHTA and FQGNSA. The CDR3 extends over 13 amino acids. Findings and caveats of the study: Spike mono-reactivity was found in 304 of the 307 vaccine-specific clones identified in convalescent patients. In convalescent patients, a median roughly 87% of post-vaccine SARS-CoV-2-reactive clones appeared only after vaccination.

The sample here was CD4+ T cells from blood, taken before SARS-CoV-2 vaccination. The chain uses TRBV7-2 and TRBJ1-6; D is ambiguous. This receptor was obtained from a human donor who had recovered from COVID-19. CDR3 DNA sequence: TGTGCCAGCAGCTTAGTAAGGGAGACACCCCTCCACTTT. Protein product: CASSLVRETPLHF.